Following are 25 T cell receptor beta chains from one sample sequenced in a study of technical replicates of blood from several donors. TCRdb's table, derived via immunoSEQ multiplex PCR, lists solely in-frame clones and lacks some. This repertoire shows roughly 90,000 clones, 95% to 97% found once; its top ten account for roughly 0.39%. Sequencing was done on a sample of T cells isolated from PBMCs. These receptors originate from a human donor in good health.

The V gene is TRBV4-3, the J gene TRBJ2-7; 7 bases match TRBD1. CDR1 is LGHNA, CDR2 YSLEER, per germline. J lost 7 bases, V lost 0 bases, and 9 bases had no gene match. The CDR3 loop spans 15 amino acids. The DNA for the CDR3 is TGCGCCAGCAGCCAAGATCCAGGGGGATGGAGGGAGCAGTACTTC. Amino acids: CASSQDPGGWREQYF.

This clone was detected once. This sequence joins TRBV6-4 and TRBJ1-5; weak D call: TRBD1 (5 bases). V was shortened by 6 bases and J by 5 bases, with 26 bases between the two germline ends. This CDR3 spans 18 amino acids. Germline lookup yields CDR1 MRHNA and CDR2 SNTAGT. CDR3 loop: CASSLNRTIEVGDQPQHF. The DNA for the CDR3 is TGTGCCAGCAGCCTAAACAGGACGATTGAAGTAGGTGATCAGCCCCAGCATTTT.

The genes are TRBV7-9 and TRBJ1-3; D may be TRBD1 (5 bases). This CDR3 is built from 16 residues. The V gene's germline CDR1 is SEHNR and CDR2 FQNEAQ (reference sequence). Between the trimmed V and J ends, which lost 3 bases and 0 bases, there was a span of 12 bases. CDR3 nucleotide sequence: TGTGCCAGCAGCTTGGGGCAGGCTAGCTCTGGAAACACCATATATTTT. Its protein product is CASSLGQASSGNTIYF.

The chain joins TRBV27 to TRBJ1-2, with D perhaps matching TRBD1 (5 bases). The germline gives CDR1 MNHEY, CDR2 SMNVEV (reference sequence). This CDR3 is 13 amino acids long. The V end was cut by 3 bases, the J end by 5 bases, with 10 bases between. Here the CDR3 DNA reads TGTGCCAGCAGTTTTGACAGATCTTATGGCTACACCTTC. Residues: CASSFDRSYGYTF.

This clone was observed a few times. The genes are TRBV21-1 and TRBJ1-1; the table's D call, TRBD1, has no DNA check behind it. TRBV21-1 is a recognized pseudogene. The CDR3 is made up of 10 amino acids. Here the CDR3 reads CASSGAEAFF. CDR3 DNA: TGTGCCAGCAGCGGGGCGGAAGCTTTCTTT.

The rearrangement joins TRBV27 to TRBJ2-5; D is undetermined. The CDR3 contains 14 residues. Germline CDR1 reads MNHEY; CDR2 reads SMNVEV (reference sequence). V was clipped by 0 bases and J by 5 bases, with 10 bases between them. CDR3 sequence reads: CASSLSGRRETQYF. CDR3 nucleotide sequence: TGTGCCAGCAGTTTATCGGGCAGGCGCGAGACCCAGTACTTC.

The J gene is TRBJ1-2, the V gene TRBV4-3, with D unresolved. The V end was cut by 1 base, the J end by 2 bases, with 8 bases between. The germline V gene encodes CDR1 LGHNA and CDR2 YSLEER. The CDR3 contains 14 residues. CDR3 nucleotides: TGCGCCAGCAGCCAAGCCCAGTGGAACTATGGCTACACCTTC. This encodes CASSQAQWNYGYTF.

The chain uses TRBV28 and TRBJ2-1, with D possibly matching TRBD1 (6 bases). Trimming removed 6 bases from V and 0 bases from J, with 12 bases in between. The CDR3 contains 15 residues. The germline V gene has CDR1 MDHEN and CDR2 SYDVKM. The CDR3 sequence is CASRLTGPSYNEQFF. In nucleotides, the CDR3 is TGTGCCAGCAGACTGACAGGTCCCTCCTACAATGAGCAGTTCTTC.

The V call is TRBV15, the J call TRBJ1-4, with D possibly TRBD1 on 5 matching bases. CDR1 and CDR2 (germline): LNHNV, YYDKDF (reference sequence). Deletions cut 0 bases from V and 0 bases from J, with 5 bases between. The CDR3 is 15 residues long. The CDR3 DNA follows: TGTGCCACCAGCAGAGAAGGGGCAACTAATGAAAAACTGTTTTTT. This translates into CATSREGATNEKLFF. The variable domain in full, completed from reference TRBV15 and TRBJ1-4, reads DAMVIQNPRYQVTQFGKPVTLSCSQTLNHNVMYWYQQKSSQAPKLLFHYYDKDFNNEADTPDNFQSRRPNTSFCFLDIRSPGLGDTAMYLCATSREGATNEKLFFGSGTQLSVL.

V gene TRBV5-4 combines with J gene TRBJ2-5; possibly TRBD1 for D (5 bases). V was pared by 0 bases and J by 5 bases, with 8 bases between. The CDR3 extends over 13 amino acids. Germline loops: CDR1 SGHNT, CDR2 YYREEE (reference sequence). CDR3 protein: CASSLAGWETQYF. DNA for the CDR3: TGTGCCAGCAGCTTGGCAGGGTGGGAGACCCAGTACTTC.

The chain carries TRBV19 and TRBJ2-1, with 11 bases matching TRBD2. The germline gives CDR1 LNHDA, CDR2 SQIVND (reference sequence). This CDR3 is built from 14 residues. The ends lost 5 bases at V and 8 bases at J; junction bases unmatched: 5. The CDR3 DNA follows: TGTGCCAGTAGTCCGTTACTAGCGGGAGATGAGCAGTTCTTC. Translating it yields CASSPLLAGDEQFF. The entire variable domain, with the rest obtained from reference TRBV19 and TRBJ2-1, is as follows: DGGITQSPKYLFRKEGQNVTLSCEQNLNHDAMYWYRQDPGQGLRLIYYSQIVNDFQKGDIAEGYSVSREKKESFPLTVTSAQKNPTAFYLCASSPLLAGDEQFFGPGTRLTVL.

The chain combines TRBV2 with TRBJ2-2, with D tentatively TRBD1 (6 bases). The germline CDR1 and CDR2 sequences are SNHLY and FYNNEI. The V end lost 5 bases, the J end lost 6 bases, and 13 bases lay between the germline ends. The length of the CDR3 is 14 residues. As DNA, the CDR3 is TGTGCCAGCAGTACTCAAAGACAGGCCGGGGAGCTGTTTTTT. This gives the protein CASSTQRQAGELFF. Based on the CDR3 plus reference TRBV2 and TRBJ2-2, the full variable domain is EPEVTQTPSHQVTQMGQEVILRCVPISNHLYFYWYRQILGQKVEFLVSFYNNEISEKSEIFDDQFSVERPDGSNFTLKIRSTKLEDSAMYFCASSTQRQAGELFFGEGSRLTVL.

This chain uses TRBV25-1 with TRBJ2-1; possible D gene TRBD1, 5 bases. The germline gives CDR1 MGHDK, CDR2 SYGVNS. V was cut by 5 bases and J by 6 bases, with 11 bases left in between. The CDR3 totals 13 residues. The CDR3 bases are TGTGCCAGCAGTCGAATAGGGGTCAATGAGCAGTTCTTC. Translating gives CASSRIGVNEQFF.

The chain combines TRBV4-1 with TRBJ2-1, with 8 bases that match TRBD1. The germline CDR1 and CDR2 sequences are MGHRA and YSYEKL. The CDR3 is 19 amino acids. Germline trimming cut 1 base from V and 8 bases from J; bases unmatched to any gene: 19. CDR3 sequence: CASSQGTGRTGRLQDEQFF. The CDR3 DNA reads as TGCGCCAGCAGCCAAGGAACGGGGAGGACAGGGCGACTTCAAGATGAGCAGTTCTTC.

CDR3 sequence reads: CASGQLLNTEAFF. In DNA, the CDR3 is TGTGCCAGCGGACAGCTTTTGAACACTGAAGCTTTCTTT. V is TRBV7-9 and J is TRBJ1-1; tentatively, D is TRBD1 (6 bases). With 8 bases removed from V and 0 bases from J, the gap between germline ends came to 10 bases. CDR1 is SEHNR, CDR2 FQNEAQ, per germline (reference sequence). There are 13 residues in the CDR3.

The rearrangement links TRBV28 to TRBJ1-1, with TRBD1 as a possible D gene (6 bases). CDR3 length: 15 amino acids. Germline CDR1 MDHEN, CDR2 SYDVKM. The V end was cut by 3 bases, the J end by 3 bases, with 14 bases between. The CDR3 loop reads CASSFGTLTYTEAFF. The CDR3 coding sequence is TGTGCCAGCAGTTTTGGGACACTGACTTACACTGAAGCTTTCTTT.

The chain joins TRBV28 to TRBJ2-7, with no clear D. CDR3 size: 15 residues. V lost 1 base to trimming and J lost 0 bases, with 10 bases between them. Germline values: CDR1 MDHEN, CDR2 SYDVKM. In nucleotides, the CDR3 is TGTGCCAGCAGTTTATCGAACGGAGCCTCCTACGAGCAGTACTTC. Its translation is CASSLSNGASYEQYF.

This clone has only one observation. This chain joins TRBV11-2 and TRBJ2-1; 13 bases map to TRBD2. In germline, CDR1 is SGHAT, CDR2 FQNNGV. V shed 3 bases and J 9 bases; nucleotides not matched to a gene: 17. The CDR3 covers 19 residues. The CDR3 protein is CASSFSTPGLAGQQGEQFF. DNA of the CDR3: TGTGCCAGCAGCTTCTCTACTCCGGGACTAGCGGGACAACAGGGTGAGCAGTTCTTC.

The chain couples TRBV11-2 to TRBJ2-7, with D perhaps matching TRBD1 (6 bases). CDR1 is SGHAT and CDR2 is FQNNGV in the germline V gene. This CDR3 has 13 amino acids. Deletions cut 0 bases from V and 5 bases from J, with 8 bases between. CDR3 region: CASSLDRGNEQYF. The CDR3 DNA follows: TGTGCCAGCAGCTTAGACAGGGGAAACGAGCAGTACTTC.

V is TRBV6-1 and J is TRBJ2-3; D gene unclear. The CDR3 loop spans 11 amino acids. Germline V gene data show CDR1 as MNHNS and CDR2 as SASEGT. V was clipped by 5 bases and J by 5 bases, with 5 bases between them. The CDR3: CASSSEDTQYF. The DNA of the CDR3 is TGTGCCAGCAGTTCAGAAGATACGCAGTATTTT.

This clone was observed once. This rearrangement joins TRBV7-3 to TRBJ2-2, with 9 bases aligning to TRBD2. The junction had 6 bases not matched to a gene; V was cut back by 2 bases and J by 8 bases. The CDR3 covers 15 residues. Germline CDR1 is SGHTA and CDR2 is FQGTGA. CDR3 bases: TGTGCCAGCAGCTTACGGACCACTAGCGGGGGGGAGCTGTTTTTT. As protein: CASSLRTTSGGELFF.

DNA for the CDR3: TGTGCCAGCAGTGTAACGTACGGGTTCGACACCGGGGAGCTGTTTTTT. It encodes CASSVTYGFDTGELFF. The chain has TRBV27 and TRBJ2-2; D gene ambiguous. V was trimmed by 5 bases and J by 3 bases, leaving 16 bases between them. The CDR3 totals 16 residues. Germline loops: CDR1 MNHEY, CDR2 SMNVEV (reference sequence).

This rearrangement joins TRBV10-3 to TRBJ1-2; D is perhaps TRBD1 (5 bases). Trimming took 3 bases from V and 2 from J, leaving 10 bases between them. Germline V CDR1 and CDR2: ENHRY, SYGVKD. The CDR3 is 14 amino acids. In DNA form, the CDR3 reads TGTGCCATCAGTGACCCCGCAGGGAACTATGGCTACACCTTC. Translated, it gives CAISDPAGNYGYTF.

This chain links TRBV7-9 with TRBJ1-5; TRBD1 is a possible D gene (5 bases). CDR3 length: 14 amino acids. Germline V gene data show CDR1 as SEHNR and CDR2 as FQNEAQ (reference sequence). Trimming removed 2 bases at V and 7 bases at J, with 12 bases between. Written as DNA, the CDR3 is TGTGCCAGCAGCTTAAGCACAGGAAGGCAGCCCCAGCATTTT. Translated: CASSLSTGRQPQHF. The full variable domain, completed using reference TRBV7-9 and TRBJ1-5, is DTGVSQNPRHKITKRGQNVTFRCDPISEHNRLYWYRQTLGQGPEFLTYFQNEAQLEKSRLLSDRFSAERPKGSFSTLEIQRTEQGDSAMYLCASSLSTGRQPQHFGDGTRLSIL.

The V and J genes are TRBV4-1 and TRBJ2-7; D is undetermined. Germline V lookup: CDR1 MGHRA, CDR2 YSYEKL. The CDR3 sequence is 16 residues long. V gave up 1 base and J gave up 0 bases, with 13 bases separating them. The CDR3 protein is CASSQGLGYSSYEQYF. The CDR3 coding sequence is TGCGCCAGCAGCCAAGGGCTGGGCTATAGCTCCTACGAGCAGTACTTC.